A single sample gave rise to the 17 T cell receptor beta chains below, sequenced in a study of molecular identifiers for immune sequencing clone quantification. TCRdb called the PCR reads again in MiXCR, with one record for every CDR3 protein. This sample yields about 40,000 distinct CDR3 sequences, of which approximately 25% are seen a single time; around 0.98% belongs to the top ten. Sequenced: naive CD8+ T cells from blood, with Jurkat cell RNA spiked in. Documented subset: FACS-sorted CD8+CD4-CCR7+CD45RA+ naive T cells. All receptors derive from a human donor in good health. Some libraries in this study had Jurkat cell RNA spiked in.

This clonotype was found many times. The gene calls are TRBV7-9 and TRBJ1-2; 9 bases map to TRBD1. Germline CDR1 is SEHNR and CDR2 is FQNEAQ (reference sequence). The CDR3 runs 14 residues. V was clipped by 4 bases and J by 6 bases; unmatched bases: 6. The CDR3 coding sequence is TGTGCCAGCAGCTGGGACAGGGAAACGGATGGCTACACCTTC. This codes for CASSWDRETDGYTF.

This clonotype was seen many times. The chain employs TRBV4-1 and TRBJ2-3, with 7 bases that match TRBD2. CDR3 length equals 13 residues. Germline V lookup: CDR1 MGHRA, CDR2 YSYEKL. The junction had 3 bases not matched to a gene; V was cut back by 2 bases and J by 7 bases. CDR3 nucleotide sequence: TGCGCCAGCAGCCAACCTAGCGGATATACGCAGTATTTT. This codes for CASSQPSGYTQYF.

The sample holds many counts of this clonotype. The chain recombines TRBV30 with TRBJ2-2; D may be TRBD2 (5 bases). Germline V gives CDR1 GTSNPN, CDR2 SVGIG (reference sequence). V was cut by 3 bases and J by 2 bases, with 7 bases left in between. The CDR3 length is 13 residues. For the CDR3, the DNA is TGTGCCTGGAGGAGGGCTAACACCGGGGAGCTGTTTTTT. Translation: CAWRRANTGELFF.

This clonotype was seen many times. The CDR3 nucleotides read TGTGCCAGCAGCTTTGGGACAGGCACTGAAGCTTTCTTT. Protein: CASSFGTGTEAFF. The chain combines TRBV11-3 with TRBJ1-1; 8 bases map to TRBD1. J gave up 4 bases and V 3 bases, and 1 base lay outside the gene matches. CDR1 is SGHNT and CDR2 is YENEEA in the germline V gene. The CDR3 loop spans 13 amino acids.

This clonotype was detected ten times or more. The chain joins TRBV27 to TRBJ1-2; perhaps TRBD1 as D (6 bases). The length of the CDR3 is 14 residues. Germline V CDR1 and CDR2: MNHEY, SMNVEV (reference sequence). The germline V and J ends were trimmed by 8 bases and 2 bases, with 15 bases remaining between them. The CDR3 loop is CASRKGGANYGYTF. The CDR3 DNA is TGTGCCAGCCGCAAAGGGGGGGCGAACTATGGCTACACCTTC.

Written as DNA, the CDR3 is TGTGCCAGCAGTGCCCCCGGGACTAGCGATAAGACCCAGTACTTC. It encodes CASSAPGTSDKTQYF. The rearrangement uses TRBV6-5 and TRBJ2-5; 10 bases map to TRBD2. CDR3 length: 15 residues. The germline gives CDR1 MNHEY, CDR2 SVGAGI. V trimming: 5 bases; J trimming: 6 bases; junction bases outside the gene matches: 9.

In its sample, this clonotype was seen many times. V usage is TRBV7-9 and J usage is TRBJ2-4, with D possibly matching TRBD1 (6 bases). Trimming cost V 2 bases and J 4 bases, with 15 bases left between them. Germline V gene sequence: CDR1 SEHNR, CDR2 FQNEAQ (reference sequence). The CDR3 is made up of 16 amino acids. The CDR3 reads CASSLSEDRLKNIQYF. The CDR3 DNA reads TGTGCCAGCAGCTTAAGTGAGGACAGACTAAAAAACATTCAGTACTTC.

Remarks on this clonotype: Being one base from a much bigger clone, this may be a read error. This chain connects TRBV5-6 to TRBJ1-5; D remains ambiguous. The length of the CDR3 is 15 residues. Germline CDR1 reads SGHDT; CDR2 reads YYEEEE. Trimming left V 4 bases short and J 2 bases short, with 13 bases between. The CDR3 DNA is TGTGCCAGCAGCAAGGGTGGAATCGGCAATCAGCCCCAGCATTTT. Translation: CASSKGGIGNQPQHF.

A few counts support this clonotype. The CDR3 loop reads CASSLEGWGSPLHF. For the CDR3, the DNA is TGTGCCAGCAGCTTGGAGGGGTGGGGTTCACCCCTCCACTTT. The rearrangement uses TRBV5-4 and TRBJ1-6, with D possibly being TRBD1 (5 bases). Germline values: CDR1 SGHNT, CDR2 YYREEE (reference sequence). V gave up 0 bases and J gave up 9 bases, with 10 bases separating them. CDR3 size: 14 residues.

This clonotype was observed at least ten times. This CDR3 is CSVEEGLAFF. DNA of the CDR3: TGCAGCGTTGAAGAGGGGTTAGCTTTCTTT. The rearrangement joins TRBV29-1 to TRBJ1-1, with unresolved D. CDR3 size: 10 residues. Germline V lookup: CDR1 SQVTM, CDR2 ANQGSEA. The V and J ends lost 0 bases and 10 bases respectively, with 6 bases between them.

This clonotype showed up just a few times. Given a much more abundant clone one base away, this may be a read error. The genes are TRBV5-1 and TRBJ2-7; D not certain. The germline CDR1 and CDR2 sequences are SGHRS and YFSETQ. The CDR3 consists of 12 residues. The CDR3 DNA reads as TGCGCCAGCAGCTTGGATATCTACGCGCAGTACTTC. This gives the protein CASSLDIYAQYF. Supplemented by reference TRBV5-1 and TRBJ2-7, the full variable domain reads KAGVTQTPRYLIKTRGQQVTLSCSPISGHRSVSWYQQTPGQGLQFLFEYFSETQRNKGNFPGRFSGRQFSNSRSEMNVSTLELGDSALYLCASSLDIYAQYFGPGTRLTVT.

V gene TRBV7-9 combines with J gene TRBJ1-4; TRBD1 is a possible D gene (5 bases). Germline CDR1 SEHNR, CDR2 FQNEAQ (reference sequence). The CDR3 runs to 15 residues. V lost 5 bases and J 5 bases, leaving 15 bases between the germline ends. CDR3 sequence: CASSPPGAKNEKLFF. The CDR3, as DNA: TGTGCCAGCAGCCCGCCCGGGGCCAAAAATGAAAAACTGTTTTTT.

This clonotype is termed medium-sized. The V gene is TRBV29-1, the J gene TRBJ2-3; D might be TRBD2 (5 bases). With 8 bases removed from V and 2 bases from J, the gap between germline ends came to 17 bases. The CDR3 is made up of 14 amino acids. Germline V gene sequence: CDR1 SQVTM, CDR2 ANQGSEA. DNA of the CDR3: TGCAGCTCCGCGGGTGGGGATTCCACAGATACGCAGTATTTT. Translated: CSSAGGDSTDTQYF.

This clonotype was seen at least ten times. The rearrangement links TRBV6-5 to TRBJ2-3; the D gene is possibly TRBD2 (5 bases). The CDR3 totals 14 residues. The ends were cut back, 5 bases at V and 1 base at J, with 10 bases in the middle. Germline CDR1 MNHEY, CDR2 SVGAGI. CDR3 sequence: CASSMNGGTDTQYF. CDR3 bases: TGTGCCAGCAGTATGAACGGGGGCACAGATACGCAGTATTTT.

This clonotype was seen a handful of times. A much more abundant neighbour one base away suggests this may be a read error. The chain is built from TRBV27 and TRBJ2-7; the match to TRBD1 covers 9 bases. CDR1 and CDR2 (germline): MNHEY, SMNVEV (reference sequence). This CDR3 region has 12 residues. In DNA form, the CDR3 reads TGTGGCAGCAAAGACAGGGGGGACGAGCAGTACTTC. This sequence encodes CGSKDRGDEQYF.

V usage is TRBV12-3 or TRBV12-4 and J usage is TRBJ2-3; D not certain. V shed 5 bases and J shed 4 bases, with 13 bases lying between them. There are 14 residues in the CDR3. CDR3 in DNA: TGTGCCAGCAGTCCGACACCCTCCGCAGATACGCAGTATTTT. Translating gives CASSPTPSADTQYF.

This clonotype showed up many times. The V gene is TRBV12-3 or TRBV12-4, the J gene TRBJ2-1; 7 nucleotides align to TRBD2. Trimming took 5 bases from V and 6 from J; bases not matched to a gene: 10. The CDR3 runs 15 residues. CDR3 in amino acids: CASSRGGPQPNEQFF. DNA of the CDR3: TGTGCCAGCAGTCGCGGGGGACCCCAACCCAATGAGCAGTTCTTC.